This T cell receptor (beta chain) was observed in a study of cytomegalovirus exposure and HLA in healthy donors. Overall study findings and caveats: Most TCR sequences showed up rarely, but some public TCRs showed up in many donors.

J was trimmed by 1 base and V by 1 base; bases with no gene match: 5. The CDR3 spans 16 residues. Germline V gene sequence: CDR1 LNHDA, CDR2 SQIVND (reference sequence). Comments on this clone: Its specificity is not known.

PCR employed 60 Vbeta and 13 Jbeta primers. Original data processing: It was a later analysis that counted approximately 81 million unique TCR beta chains, of which roughly 11 million were shared. Clones were sequenced by immunoSEQ multiplex PCR, and TCRdb holds only the in-frame ones, with some missing. That table is the source of V, J and clone size, and D and trimming were worked out from the DNA. The sample holds approximately 150,000 clones, roughly 83% seen once. The sequencing sample was made of PBMCs. The receptor's source is a human donor in good health. The gene calls are TRBV19 and TRBJ2-3; 7 nucleotides align to TRBD2. CDR3 sequence reads: CASSIGSGGGTDTQYF. Written as DNA, the CDR3 is TGTGCCAGTAGTATAGGGTCGGGGGGAGGCACAGATACGCAGTATTTT.